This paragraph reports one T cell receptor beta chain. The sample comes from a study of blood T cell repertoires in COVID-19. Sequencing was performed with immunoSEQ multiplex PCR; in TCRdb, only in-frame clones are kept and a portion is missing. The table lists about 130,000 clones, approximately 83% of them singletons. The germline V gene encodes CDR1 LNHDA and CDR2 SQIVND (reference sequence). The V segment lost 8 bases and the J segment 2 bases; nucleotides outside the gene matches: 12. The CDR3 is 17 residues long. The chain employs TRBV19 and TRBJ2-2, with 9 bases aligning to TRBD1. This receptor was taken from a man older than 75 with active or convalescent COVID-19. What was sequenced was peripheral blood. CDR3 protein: CASHTVAQGANTGELFF. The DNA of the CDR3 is TGTGCCAGTCACACGGTGGCACAGGGGGCTAACACCGGGGAGCTGTTTTTT.